These 12 T cell receptor beta chains were sequenced from one sample in a study of blood T cell repertoires in COVID-19. Assay: immunoSEQ multiplex PCR; the TCRdb copy retains only in-frame clones and omits some. Of about 120,000 clones listed, 85% to 90% are singletons. The sample comprised peripheral blood. These receptor sequences come from a man between 65 and 85 years old with active or convalescent COVID-19.

The chain recombines TRBV28 with TRBJ2-5, with 7 positions matching TRBD2. The V segment lost 1 base and the J segment 5 bases; nucleotides outside the gene matches: 7. The CDR3 length is 15 residues. CDR1 and CDR2 from the germline V gene are MDHEN and SYDVKM. The CDR3 DNA follows: TGTGCCAGCAGTTTATTCACTAGCGCCCGGGAGACCCAGTACTTC. This sequence encodes CASSLFTSARETQYF.

The chain combines TRBV6-5 with TRBJ1-2, with D hard to call. V dropped 5 bases and J dropped 0 bases, with 10 bases sitting between them. Looked up from germline, CDR1 is MNHEY and CDR2 is SVGAGI. The CDR3 is 14 residues long. CDR3 nucleotide sequence: TGTGCCAGCAGTAACGGGATATCTAACTATGGCTACACCTTC. Translating it yields CASSNGISNYGYTF.

The genes are TRBV4-1 and TRBJ2-3, with a possible D match to TRBD2 (7 bases). V lost 1 base and J lost 2, with 10 bases in between. This CDR3 has 15 residues. CDR1 MGHRA and CDR2 YSYEKL come from the germline V gene. In DNA form, the CDR3 reads TGCGCCAGCAGCCAAGGTCGGGGGGCCACAGATACGCAGTATTTT. The encoded protein is CASSQGRGATDTQYF.

The chain uses TRBV6-4 and TRBJ2-2; D is possibly TRBD2 (6 bases). CDR1 MRHNA and CDR2 SNTAGT come from the germline V gene. The CDR3 spans 18 residues. Trimming stripped 0 bases from V and 0 bases from J, with 14 bases between. In nucleotides, the CDR3 is TGTGCCAGCAGTGACTCTCGTGGAGGGAAGGCGAACACCGGGGAGCTGTTTTTT. Translated: CASSDSRGGKANTGELFF.

This clone was observed once. The genes are TRBV28 and TRBJ1-5; no firm D call. The V end lost 7 bases, the J end lost 4 bases, and 14 bases lay between the germline ends. This CDR3 region has 14 residues. In germline, CDR1 is MDHEN, CDR2 SYDVKM. The CDR3 DNA sequence: TGTGCCAGCATTGGCAGGCTCCTAAATCAGCCCCAGCATTTT. Translation: CASIGRLLNQPQHF. The variable domain in full, completed from reference TRBV28 and TRBJ1-5, reads DVKVTQSSRYLVKRTGEKVFLECVQDMDHENMFWYRQDPGLGLRLIYFSYDVKMKEKGDIPEGYSVSREKKERFSLILESASTNQTSMYLCASIGRLLNQPQHFGDGTRLSIL.

This chain connects TRBV19 to TRBJ1-1, with D possibly matching TRBD1 (5 bases). V was shortened by 5 bases and J by 1 base, with 11 bases between the two germline ends. Germline V lookup: CDR1 LNHDA, CDR2 SQIVND (reference sequence). CDR3 length equals 14 residues. CDR3 in DNA: TGTGCCAGTAGTCTCGGGGGGGGGAACACTGAAGCTTTCTTT. This gives the protein CASSLGGGNTEAFF.

V is TRBV10-3 and J is TRBJ2-1, with a tentative D call TRBD2 (6 bases). Germline assignment: CDR1 ENHRY and CDR2 SYGVKD. The V end was cut by 11 bases, the J end by 8 bases, with 10 bases between. The CDR3 sequence is 10 residues long. The CDR3 sequence is CAAGGDEQFF. CDR3 coding DNA: TGTGCCGCCGGGGGTGATGAGCAGTTCTTC.

In regard to this clone: The limits of the CDR3 on the DNA are not certain, so only TCRdb's listed CDR3 is given. The genes are TRBV27 and TRBJ2-7; the D segment call TRBD1 is taken from the table without a DNA check. Counting both end residues, the CDR3 totals 15 amino acids. CDR1 MNHEY and CDR2 SMNVEV come from the germline V gene (reference sequence). CDR3 sequence reads: CASSSSDRGLHEQYF.

In this sample, this clone turned up once. The genes are TRBV27 and TRBJ2-7, with TRBD2 as a possible D gene (6 bases). Between the trimmed V and J ends, which lost 5 bases and 4 bases, there was a span of 18 bases. Germline values: CDR1 MNHEY, CDR2 SMNVEV (reference sequence). The CDR3 sequence is 15 residues long. The CDR3 DNA reads as TGTGCCAGCAGTGTAGACCCGGGAGACGTGTACGAGCAGTACTTC. This encodes CASSVDPGDVYEQYF.

This clone has a handful of counts. The chain links TRBV7-6 to TRBJ2-2; TRBD1 aligns across 9 bases. The CDR3 consists of 15 residues. After removal of 3 bases from V and 3 bases from J, the junction contained 2 bases not matched to a gene. Germline V gives CDR1 SGHVS, CDR2 FNYEAQ. CDR3 sequence reads: CASSLWDRDTGELFF. The DNA of the CDR3 is TGTGCCAGCAGCTTGTGGGACAGGGACACCGGGGAGCTGTTTTTT.

The chain is built from TRBV28 and TRBJ1-5, with D possibly being TRBD1 (6 bases). This CDR3 comprises 15 residues. Per the germline V gene, CDR1 is MDHEN and CDR2 is SYDVKM. With 5 bases removed from V and 6 bases from J, the gap between germline ends came to 17 bases. CDR3 bases: TGTGCCAGCAGTCTGGGGGCAGGGTTGACTCAGCCCCAGCATTTT. Translation gives CASSLGAGLTQPQHF.

The J gene is TRBJ1-5, the V gene TRBV18; the D gene is possibly TRBD1 (5 bases). The CDR3 covers 15 residues. The V end lost 2 bases, the J end lost 0 bases, and 8 bases lay between the germline ends. Germline CDR1 is KGHSH and CDR2 is LQKENI. In DNA, the CDR3 is TGTGCCAGCTCACCATCGACAGATAGCAATCAGCCCCAGCATTTT. Protein product: CASSPSTDSNQPQHF.